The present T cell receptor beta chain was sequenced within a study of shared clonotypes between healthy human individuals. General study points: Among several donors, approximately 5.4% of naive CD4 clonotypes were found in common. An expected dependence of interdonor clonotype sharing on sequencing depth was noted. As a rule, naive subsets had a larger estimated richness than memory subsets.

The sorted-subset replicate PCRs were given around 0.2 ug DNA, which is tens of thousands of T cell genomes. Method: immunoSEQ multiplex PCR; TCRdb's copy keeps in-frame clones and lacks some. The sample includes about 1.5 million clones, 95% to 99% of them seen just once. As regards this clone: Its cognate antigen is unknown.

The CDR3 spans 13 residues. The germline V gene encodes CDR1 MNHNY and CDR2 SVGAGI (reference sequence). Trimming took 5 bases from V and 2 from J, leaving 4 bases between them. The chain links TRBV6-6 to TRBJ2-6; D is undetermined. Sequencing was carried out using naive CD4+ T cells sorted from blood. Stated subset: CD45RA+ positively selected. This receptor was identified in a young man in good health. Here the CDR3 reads CASSIPGANVLTF. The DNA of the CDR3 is TGTGCCAGCAGTATTCCTGGGGCCAACGTCCTGACTTTC.